The 23 T cell receptor beta chains below were found in one sample sequenced in a study of high-grade serous ovarian cancer treatment subgroups. Sequencing was performed with immunoSEQ multiplex PCR; in TCRdb, only in-frame clones are kept and a portion is missing. This sample yields about 12,000 clones, of which approximately 88% are seen a single time; under 3.5% belongs to the top ten. The tumor samples were collected prior to definitive surgery or chemotherapy. Sequenced input: tumor tissue. These receptors were collected from a human donor with high-grade serous ovarian cancer.

The J gene is TRBJ2-7, the V gene TRBV7-5; no DNA check was done on the table's D call, TRBD1. TRBV7-5 is marked as a pseudogene. This CDR3 has 13 amino acids. In nucleotides, the CDR3 is TGTGTCAGAGGGGACAGGGGATCCTACGAGCAGTACGTC. This codes for CVRGDRGSYEQYV.

The chain has TRBV5-3 and TRBJ2-7; the D gene is possibly TRBD1 (6 bases). TRBV5-3 is recorded as an ORF, its role being uncertain. Trimming cost V 4 bases and J 3 bases, with 14 bases left between them. This CDR3 contains 14 residues. The CDR3 DNA follows: TGTGCCAGAAGCCCAGGGACATACTTCTACGAGCAGTACGTC. Translated: CARSPGTYFYEQYV.

The gene calls are TRBV5-1 and TRBJ2-7, with D perhaps TRBD1 (6 bases). The CDR3 has 13 residues. V was pared by 3 bases and J by 2 bases, with 9 bases between. The germline CDR1 and CDR2 sequences are SGHRS and YFSETQ. In DNA form, the CDR3 reads TGCGCCAGCAGCTGGGACAAGCCCTACGAGCAGTACTTC. As protein: CASSWDKPYEQYF.

This clone was recorded a few times. The chain employs TRBV4-2 and TRBJ2-1; TRBD1 matches 10 bases. This CDR3 has 15 amino acids. V trimming: 4 bases; J trimming: 5 bases; junction bases outside the gene matches: 5. Looked up from germline, CDR1 is LGHNA and CDR2 is YNFKEQ. This CDR3 reads CASSPSGTGDNEQFF. The CDR3 region has the DNA TGTGCCAGCAGCCCTTCCGGGACAGGGGACAATGAGCAGTTCTTC.

The chain joins TRBV28 to TRBJ2-1; D remains unclear. The V end was cut by 1 base, the J end by 3 bases, with 4 bases between. Germline V gene lookup returns CDR1 MDHEN and CDR2 SYDVKM. This CDR3 has 13 amino acids. Written as DNA, the CDR3 is TGTGCCAGCAGTTTATACAGCTACAATGAGCAGTTCTTC. It yields the protein CASSLYSYNEQFF.

The rearrangement uses TRBV6-6 and TRBJ1-2; 8 bases match TRBD1. CDR1 and CDR2 from the germline V gene are MNHNY and SVGAGI (reference sequence). The CDR3 sequence is 13 residues long. With V trimmed by 0 bases and J by 7 bases, 1 base remained unmatched. The CDR3 sequence: CASSYSQGGGYTF. CDR3 nucleotide sequence: TGTGCCAGCAGTTACTCACAGGGGGGTGGCTACACCTTC.

The chain links TRBV5-4 to TRBJ2-1; the D is unclear. The CDR3 loop spans 14 amino acids. Looked up from germline, CDR1 is SGHNT and CDR2 is YYREEE (reference sequence). V lost 4 bases to trimming and J lost 1 base, with 9 bases between them. In DNA form, the CDR3 reads TGTGCCAGCAGCCCCCTTAGTTCCTACAATGAGCAGTTCTTC. It yields the protein CASSPLSSYNEQFF.

This clone was detected once. The chain recombines TRBV4-2 with TRBJ1-1; unclear D gene. The CDR3 sequence is 17 residues long. V shed 4 bases and J shed 0 bases, with 18 bases lying between them. CDR1 and CDR2 from the germline V gene are LGHNA and YNFKEQ. The CDR3 is CASSPESWAELNTEAFF. DNA for the CDR3: TGTGCCAGCAGCCCTGAATCTTGGGCGGAGTTGAACACTGAAGCTTTCTTT.

This clone was found once. The chain joins TRBV9 to TRBJ2-2, with D perhaps matching TRBD2 (5 bases). Germline V gene data show CDR1 as SGDLS and CDR2 as YYNGEE. With 0 bases removed from V and 2 bases from J, the gap between germline ends came to 11 bases. CDR3 length equals 16 residues. This chain's CDR3 is CASSVGGKRNTGELFF. For the CDR3, the DNA is TGTGCCAGCAGCGTAGGAGGGAAGCGTAACACCGGGGAGCTGTTTTTT.

This clone appeared once. The chain employs TRBV2 and TRBJ2-3; TRBD2 aligns across 10 bases. CDR1 is SNHLY, CDR2 FYNNEI, per germline. The CDR3 totals 17 residues. The V gene end was trimmed by 3 bases and the J gene end by 1 base; junction bases not matched to a gene: 7. CDR3 nucleotides: TGTGCCAGCAGTGACCAGAGGCTAGCGGGGGGCACAGATACGCAGTATTTT. It is translated as CASSDQRLAGGTDTQYF.

This clone has only one observation. The chain is built from TRBV5-1 and TRBJ2-1; 7 nucleotides match TRBD1. J was trimmed by 0 bases and V by 5 bases; bases with no gene match: 5. CDR1 SGHRS and CDR2 YFSETQ come from the germline V gene. This CDR3 spans 15 amino acids. DNA of the CDR3: TGCGCCAGCAGACGGGACAGCAGCTCCTACAATGAGCAGTTCTTC. This encodes CASRRDSSSYNEQFF.

This clone was seen a single time. The chain joins TRBV7-9 to TRBJ1-5; D perhaps matches TRBD1 (5 bases). Trimming stripped 1 base from V and 3 bases from J, with 22 bases between. CDR1 SEHNR and CDR2 FQNEAQ come from the germline V gene (reference sequence). There are 19 residues in the CDR3. CDR3 coding DNA: TGTGCCAGCAGCTTAGTTTCTGCCCGGGACCACAGGAACAATCAGCCCCAGCATTTT. The encoded protein is CASSLVSARDHRNNQPQHF.

The gene calls are TRBV15 and TRBJ1-1; 10 bases are shared with TRBD1. Germline CDR1 and CDR2: LNHNV and YYDKDF (reference sequence). CDR3 size: 16 residues. Losses at the gene ends were 1 base for V and 7 bases for J; bases not matched to a gene: 9. The CDR3 bases are TGTGCCACCAGCAGAGGGGGTAGACAGGGGGCTGATGAAGCTTTCTTT. Translating gives CATSRGGRQGADEAFF. Full variable domain (missing parts from reference TRBV15 and TRBJ1-1): DAMVIQNPRYQVTQFGKPVTLSCSQTLNHNVMYWYQQKSSQAPKLLFHYYDKDFNNEADTPDNFQSRRPNTSFCFLDIRSPGLGDTAMYLCATSRGGRQGADEAFFGQGTRLTVV.

This clone appeared a few times. The chain combines TRBV27 with TRBJ1-2; 7 nucleotides match TRBD1. V dropped 0 bases and J dropped 8; count of bases not matched to a gene: 9. CDR3 length equals 15 residues. The germline V gene has CDR1 MNHEY and CDR2 SMNVEV (reference sequence). CDR3 sequence reads: CASSLSGAGGGGYTF. The CDR3 DNA follows: TGTGCCAGCAGTTTATCTGGGGCAGGGGGAGGAGGCTACACCTTC.

V is TRBV6-1 and J is TRBJ2-3; D is perhaps TRBD2 (6 bases). Germline V gives CDR1 MNHNS, CDR2 SASEGT. The CDR3 length is 16 residues. Between the trimmed V and J ends, which lost 2 bases and 2 bases, there was a span of 14 bases. The CDR3 region is CASSEYAGTSTDTQYF. CDR3 sequence (DNA): TGTGCCAGCAGTGAATATGCGGGGACCTCCACAGATACGCAGTATTTT.

This chain connects TRBV19 to TRBJ2-3; TRBD2 matches 8 bases. This CDR3 spans 16 amino acids. Unmatched junction bases numbered 14, after V lost 7 bases and J lost 5 bases. From germline, CDR1 is LNHDA and CDR2 SQIVND (reference sequence). The CDR3 region has the DNA TGTGCCAGTACTCCTGAGTGGGCGGGGGGAGGAGATACGCAGTATTTT. Translating it yields CASTPEWAGGGDTQYF. Supplemented by reference TRBV19 and TRBJ2-3, the full variable domain reads DGGITQSPKYLFRKEGQNVTLSCEQNLNHDAMYWYRQDPGQGLRLIYYSQIVNDFQKGDIAEGYSVSREKKESFPLTVTSAQKNPTAFYLCASTPEWAGGGDTQYFGPGTRLTVL.

This sequence joins TRBV19 and TRBJ1-5; tentatively, D is TRBD1 (6 bases). Germline CDR1 reads LNHDA; CDR2 reads SQIVND (reference sequence). The CDR3 covers 17 residues. V shed 4 bases and J shed 4 bases, with 20 bases lying between them. In DNA form, the CDR3 reads TGTGCCAGTAGTACGCTCCAGGCCGGGGGCTTGAATCAGCCCCAGCATTTT. As protein: CASSTLQAGGLNQPQHF.

J is TRBJ1-1 and V is TRBV29-1; a possible D gene is TRBD1 (6 bases). The CDR3 runs to 15 residues. Trimming took 4 bases from V and 5 from J, leaving 20 bases between them. Germline V CDR1 and CDR2: SQVTM, ANQGSEA. The CDR3 sequence is CSVGGRGMVRTEAFF. DNA for the CDR3: TGCAGCGTTGGAGGCAGGGGCATGGTGAGGACTGAAGCTTTCTTT.

The rearrangement joins TRBV4-1 to TRBJ1-1, with D possibly TRBD1 on 6 matching bases. V shed 1 base and J shed 0 bases, with 9 bases lying between them. The CDR3 is made up of 15 amino acids. Germline loops: CDR1 MGHRA, CDR2 YSYEKL. The CDR3 DNA reads TGCGCCAGCAGCCAAGCGGACAGTATGAACACTGAAGCTTTCTTT. Protein product: CASSQADSMNTEAFF.

V usage is TRBV6-5 and J usage is TRBJ1-3, with TRBD1 identical over 11 bases. V was clipped by 5 bases and J by 4 bases; unmatched bases: 4. This CDR3 spans 15 amino acids. The germline V gene encodes CDR1 MNHEY and CDR2 SVGAGI. The CDR3: CASSTGTGGGNTIYF. CDR3 DNA sequence: TGTGCCAGCAGTACTGGGACAGGGGGAGGAAACACCATATATTTT.

This clone occurred a few times. The rearrangement links TRBV30 to TRBJ1-2; no firm D call. V was trimmed by 1 base and J by 3 bases, leaving 9 bases between them. The length of the CDR3 is 13 residues. From germline, CDR1 is GTSNPN and CDR2 SVGIG (reference sequence). The CDR3 DNA is TGTGCCTGGAGTGCCCTAACGGACTATGGCTACACCTTC. Translating it yields CAWSALTDYGYTF. The full variable domain, its missing parts supplied by reference TRBV30 and TRBJ1-2, is SQTIHQWPATLVQPVGSPLSLECTVEGTSNPNLYWYRQAAGRGLQLLFYSVGIGQISSEVPQNLSASRPQDRQFILSSKKLLLSDSGFYLCAWSALTDYGYTFGSGTRLTVV.

The rearrangement links TRBV7-6 to TRBJ1-2; D is unresolved. V was trimmed by 5 bases and J by 7 bases, leaving 14 bases between them. The germline V gene has CDR1 SGHVS and CDR2 FNYEAQ. This CDR3 has 13 amino acids. The CDR3 here is CASSVTLDSGYTF. The CDR3 region has the DNA TGTGCCAGCAGCGTCACACTTGACTCTGGCTACACCTTC.

CDR3 coding DNA: TGTGCCAGCAGTGAATCGCCGGGACAGTTCTATGGCTACACCTTC. Translated, it gives CASSESPGQFYGYTF. The V call is TRBV6-1, the J call TRBJ1-2; 7 nucleotides agree with TRBD1. This CDR3 has 15 amino acids. Germline V gene lookup returns CDR1 MNHNS and CDR2 SASEGT. V was clipped by 2 bases and J by 4 bases; unmatched bases: 7.